This T cell receptor beta chain was captured by sequencing in a study of OX40 agonist ivuxolimab in advanced cancers. Germline V gives CDR1 WSHSY, CDR2 SAAADI. V gave up 6 bases and J gave up 1 base, with 9 bases separating them. The CDR3 is 13 amino acids. Study outcomes and limitations: CD4+ and CD8+ blood T cells expanded clonally by week 6 at 0.1 to 3.0 mg/kg.

TCRdb's copy holds only in-frame clones and misses some; the assay was immunoSEQ multiplex PCR. Counted here are about 52,000 clones, 90% to 95% occurring once; the ten biggest clones make up roughly an eighth. As regards this clone: The antigen remains undetermined.

The sequences come from CD4+ or CD8+ T cells sorted from blood, collected in a trial of the OX40 agonist ivuxolimab. The V call is TRBV10-2, the J call TRBJ1-1; D not certain. The receptor's source is an adult with an advanced solid tumor such as melanoma, head and neck, liver or kidney cancer. The CDR3: CASRRDGNTEAFF. The CDR3 nucleotides are TGCGCCAGCAGACGAGACGGGAACACTGAAGCTTTCTTT.